This section outlines one T cell receptor (beta chain) sequence together with its context. The antigen is undetermined. Sequence at one end of the junction differs from germline and may be a read error. Total RNA amounting to roughly 0.5 ug was the source from which TCR beta cDNA was made with a constant-region primer. Researchers made the TCR beta libraries by running three nested multiplex PCR rounds with slightly modified ARM-PCR. Both of the initial two PCR rounds ran for approximately 11 cycles and employed TRBV1-TRBV30 forward primers alongside a C-beta reverse primer. TCRdb independently ran MiXCR on the multiplex PCR reads; one entry per CDR3 protein. The data show approximately 23,000 distinct CDR3 sequences, with about 84% seen just once and approximately 34% held by the top ten. These data are taken from a study of tumor-infiltrating lymphocytes in primary liver carcinoma. Broader study findings: Only about 8-25% of top clones occurred in every one of the five tumor regions. Compared with tumor region pairs, tumor-adjacent and tumor-blood pairs overlapped less.

Co-extracted RNA and DNA came from around 20-30 mg of unsorted bulk tissue. Five discrete regions of every tumor underwent sampling. Germline CDR1 is MNHEY and CDR2 is SVGAGI. This CDR3 contains 16 residues. J is TRBJ1-1 and V is TRBV6-5, with D possibly matching TRBD1 (6 bases). The receptor comes from a woman aged 25 to 39 with primary liver carcinoma and hepatitis B virus infection. Material for sequencing was liver tumor tissue from sampling region 2. The subset was: tumor region T2, inferior pole. As DNA, the CDR3 is TGCGCCAGCAGTTACGGGGGCAGCGGAAGAGGAACTAGAGCTTTCTTT. Translating it yields CASSYGGSGRGTRAFF.